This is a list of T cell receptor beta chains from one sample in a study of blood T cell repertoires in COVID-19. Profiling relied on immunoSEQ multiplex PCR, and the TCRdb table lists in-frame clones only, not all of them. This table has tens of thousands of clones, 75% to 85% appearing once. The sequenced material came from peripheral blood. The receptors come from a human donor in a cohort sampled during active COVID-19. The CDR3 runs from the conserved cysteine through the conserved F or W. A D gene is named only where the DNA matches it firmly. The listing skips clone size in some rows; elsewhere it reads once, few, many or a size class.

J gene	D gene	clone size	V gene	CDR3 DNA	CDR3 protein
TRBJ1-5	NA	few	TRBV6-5	TGTGCCAGCAGTTACTCCAGGGGACGTCAGCCCCAGCATTTT	CASSYSRGRQPQHF
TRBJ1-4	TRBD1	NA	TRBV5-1	TGCGCCAGCAGCTTGGGACAGGGGGACGAAAAACTGTTTTTT	CASSLGQGDEKLFF
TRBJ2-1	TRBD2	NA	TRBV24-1	TGTGCCACCAGTGGGGGGACTAGCAGCTTGATTGAGCAGTTCTTC	CATSGGTSSLIEQFF
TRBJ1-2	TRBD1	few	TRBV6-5	TGTGCCAGCACCGGGACAGAAACTAACTATGGCTACACCTTC	CASTGTETNYGYTF
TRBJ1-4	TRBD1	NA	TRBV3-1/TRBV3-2	TGTGCCAGCAGCCCCGTCCCGGGACAGGGGACGGGCGAAAAACTGTTTTTT	CASSPVPGQGTGEKLFF
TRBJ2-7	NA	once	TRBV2	TGTGCCAGCAGCAGACACTTCTTTAAGCAGTACTTC	CASSRHFFKQYF
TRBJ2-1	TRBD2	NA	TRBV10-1	TGCGCCAGCAGTGGGCGACGACTAGCGGGAGAGGATGAGCAGTTCTTC	CASSGRRLAGEDEQFF
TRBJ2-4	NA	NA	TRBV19	TGTGCCAGTCGGGGCGGGGGCGCGGGGAACATTCAGTACTTC	CASRGGGAGNIQYF
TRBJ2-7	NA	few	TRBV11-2	TGTGCCAGCAGGATGGAGGGATACGAGCAGTACTTC	CASRMEGYEQYF
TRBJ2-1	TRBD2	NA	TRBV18	TGTGCCAGCTCACCACCAACTAGCGGGAGGGCCAATGAGCAGTTCTTC	CASSPPTSGRANEQFF
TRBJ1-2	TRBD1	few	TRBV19	TGTGCCAGTAGTGTCACAGGGGATGGCTACACCTTC	CASSVTGDGYTF
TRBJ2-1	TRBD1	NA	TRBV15	TGTGCCACCAGCAGAGATTACAGGGGAAACAATGAGCAGTTCTTC	CATSRDYRGNNEQFF
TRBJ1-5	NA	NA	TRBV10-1	TGCGCCAGCAGTGAAACAGGTTATCAGCCCCAGCATTTT	CASSETGYQPQHF
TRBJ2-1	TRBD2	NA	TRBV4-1	TGCGCCAGCAGCCAAGCCAACCCGGGACTAGCACACAATGAGCAGTTCTTC	CASSQANPGLAHNEQFF
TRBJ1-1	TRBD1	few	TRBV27	TGTGCCAGCAGTTTAGGGACAGGGGGCTTCACTGAAGCTTTCTTT	CASSLGTGGFTEAFF
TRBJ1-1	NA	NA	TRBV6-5	TGTGCCAGCAGTCTCCCCGGTGGTGTACCTGAAGCTTTCTTT	CASSLPGGVPEAFF
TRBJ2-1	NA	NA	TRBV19	TGTGCCAGTAGTATAGGCCAGCGGCGCTCGGGTGAGCAGTTCTTC	CASSIGQRRSGEQFF
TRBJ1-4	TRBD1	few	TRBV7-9	TGTGCCAGCAGCTTCCCGATCCCCGGCGGACAGGGCCCCGAAAAACTGTTTTTT	CASSFPIPGGQGPEKLFF
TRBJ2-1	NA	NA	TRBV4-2	TGTGCCAGCAGCCAAGATGGGCCCCGGTGGTCCTACAATGAGCAGTTCTTC	CASSQDGPRWSYNEQFF
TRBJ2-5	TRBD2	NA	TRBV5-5	TGTGCCAGCAGCTTGACTAGCGGGAGTCCAGAGACCCAGTACTTC	CASSLTSGSPETQYF
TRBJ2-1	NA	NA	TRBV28	TGTGCCAGCAGTCCGACTGACGGGAGTATACATGAGCAGTTCTTC	CASSPTDGSIHEQFF
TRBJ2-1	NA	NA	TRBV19	TGTGCCAGTAGTATCGGGCGGGGAATCTCCTACAATGAGCAGTTCTTC	CASSIGRGISYNEQFF
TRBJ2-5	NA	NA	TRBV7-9	TGTGCCAGCAGCTTAGATGGGCCCCCCAAGTACTTC	CASSLDGPPKYF
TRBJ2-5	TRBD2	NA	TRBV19	TGTGCCAGTAGTATGGAGGGAAGCGGGAGGTACCAAGAGACCCAGTACTTC	CASSMEGSGRYQETQYF
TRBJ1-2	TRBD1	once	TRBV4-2	TGTGCCAGCAGCCAAGTCACTGGACAGGGAACGATACAAGGGTACACCTTC	CASSQVTGQGTIQGYTF
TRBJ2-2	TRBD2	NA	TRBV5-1	TGCGCCAGCAGCTTCGTGCGGGAGACCGGGGAGCTGTTTTTT	CASSFVRETGELFF